This TCR beta chain was retrieved from a study of cytomegalovirus exposure and HLA in healthy donors (dated by TCRdb to 2017 to 2019). Background on the whole study: In an earlier analysis of 587 of the donors, approximately 300 Gb of sequence data and approximately 120 million unique TCR beta sequences from 180 million or so T cells were reported. About five DR-DQ haplotypes were treated as single units for association and clustering because of strong linkage in the cohort. An early release that covered fewer than 800 HLA-typed donors contained about 290 gigabases of sequencing data and 80 million or so unique TCR sequences. An earlier analysis of approximately 640 of the donors applied high-throughput TCR beta sequencing to assess whether each TCR beta V gene segment acted as functional or pseudogenic. Rather than using new phenotypic data, the later analysis identified candidate immune exposures from TCR beta sequences and from how often those sequences occurred across donors. The number of typed donors differed by locus: about 620-630 for A, B, C, DRB1 and DQB1; 522 for DQA1; around 580 for DPA1; and roughly 450 for DPB1. High-throughput TCR immunosequencing, statistical association of individual TCRs with disease status, and machine learning were combined to predict cytomegalovirus infection status. Alongside the repertoire data, information on donor age, sex, ethnicity and CMV serostatus was compiled. The study used immunosequencing to profile the T cell repertoires of 666 subjects and linked those repertoires to cytomegalovirus serostatus. Every discovery cohort repertoire had been produced on one sequencing platform. Class I and class II HLA loci were covered by the typing at four-digit resolution. In addition to the first cohort of 666 subjects, a separate validation cohort of 120 different subjects was used. On average, roughly 240,000 unique TCR beta nucleotide sequences were sequenced per donor among 398 genotyped donors of the cohort, with roughly a sixth of those sequences being non-productive. Of the roughly 390 genotyped donors, approximately 83% fell in the genetic ancestry cluster associated with self-reported Caucasian donors. A later genetic analysis used genome-wide SNP genotypes for about 65% of the 666 donors, treating that subset as a discovery cohort. The aim of the study was to test whether cataloging public T cell receptors could identify signatures of past pathogen exposure. To study patterns of TCR occurrence, a later analysis re-analyzed previously published TCR beta repertoires from 666 donors and added high-resolution HLA genotyping. Overall study outcomes, separate from this receptor: Only TCR beta chains were sequenced in this cohort, and the absence of alpha or paired-chain data limited detectable features. In a later analysis, some 17,000 TCR beta sequences were associated with specific HLA alleles at a false discovery rate of 0.05. A further reported finding was that TCR beta sequences accurately predicted the HLA-A and HLA-B alleles for most subjects in the first cohort. Sequencing depth was assumed to be roughly uniform across donors in the presence/absence analyses, though that assumption may not hold. Because the 87-base-pair reads could not distinguish some IMGT-functional V segments, including TRBV6-2 and TRBV6-3, those segments were excluded. Because some donors lacked HLA typing at each locus, the association tests relied only on the typed subset. While some public TCRs were present in many individuals, most TCR sequences turned up only very rarely across donors. In vitro tests confirmed that a few of the cytomegalovirus-associated TCR beta chains recognize cytomegalovirus antigens. CMV serostatus was the only immune exposure information available for the cohort. According to a later genetic analysis, donors in an Asian-associated ancestry cluster had fewer N-insertions in productive TCRs than the approximately 670-donor mean. In an earlier analysis of some 500 of the donors, most TCR beta V segments were observed in productive rearrangements about 87% or about 30% of the time, broadly matching IMGT annotations. Because counts were too low, some 17 rarely observed V segments, including chromosome 9 orphons, were excluded from the earlier analysis of roughly 580 of the donors. A total of roughly 160 TCR beta chains were listed by the study as associated with cytomegalovirus. Correlated functional status among segregating V segments might be attributable to linkage disequilibrium, but an unknown experimental factor could not be ruled out. When HLA alleles, especially DR and DQ, strongly co-occurred, attributing TCR associations to individual alleles was difficult. In a later analysis, HLA-associated TCR beta chains were found to be more clonally expanded and to have lower generation probabilities than equally common non-associated chains. A later analysis found that most CMV-associated TCR beta chains appeared HLA-restricted, with HLA associations seemingly driven largely by CMV exposure. A cluster of highly shared sequence variants was judged likely to represent a technical artifact of the sequencing pipeline. According to the authors, the approach could potentially be generalized to other disease states and immunological phenotypes. In a later analysis, several top co-occurrence clusters were reported to appear linked to parvovirus B19, influenza, CMV and Epstein-Barr virus. In a later genetic analysis, a missense DCLRE1C variant was associated with V-gene and J-gene trimming of TCR beta chains, and the association was replicated in an independent cohort. In a later analysis, TCR association rates were found to vary across HLA loci, with the most associated TCRs seen for DRB1 alleles and the fewest for HLA-C alleles. The classifier was reported to diagnose cytomegalovirus status with high specificity and sensitivity in both the original and validation cohorts.

Libraries were constructed by the immunoSEQ multiplex PCR assay. A mixture of 60 forward primers for TCR Vbeta segments and 13 reverse primers for TCR Jbeta segments was used in the multiplex PCR. The CDR3 region of rearranged TCR beta genes was amplified from genomic DNA with a multiplex PCR assay. The Illumina HiSeq System was used to sequence the amplified TCR beta libraries as 87-base-pair reads. The authors' pipeline ran thus. Across the 670 or so repertoires, a later analysis counted about 81 million unique TCR beta chains, approximately 12 million of which were shared by at least two donors. A nearest-neighbor algorithm error-corrected the raw reads and collapsed the reads into unique sequences, merging closely related sequences to remove PCR and sequencing errors. To assign V, D and J gene segments, CDR3 sequences were aligned to IMGT reference sequences. For a sequence to be retained, at least a six-nucleotide match to both a V gene segment and a J gene segment was required. Rearrangements were called productive when the CDR3 lacked stop codons and stayed in frame with V and J; all others were non-productive. Following IMGT convention, CDR3 was defined as the stretch from the second conserved V-encoded cysteine to the conserved J-encoded phenylalanine. In an earlier analysis of roughly 610 of the donors, sequences lacking an unambiguous match to a single V gene segment were excluded. In an earlier analysis of roughly 600 of the donors, a V segment was called functional when productive rearrangements were above 56.7%, and segregating when the standard deviation between donors exceeded 5%. A statistical classification framework was developed to diagnose cytomegalovirus status using the catalog of TCR beta chain sequences. In a later analysis, V and J genes were assigned by comparing TCR nucleotide sequences against IMGT/GENE-DB human TR gene sequences. A later analysis assigned CDR3 sequences and most-parsimonious VDJ recombination scenarios with the TCRdist pipeline. In a later analysis, each TCR beta chain was defined by its CDR3 amino acid sequence together with its V-gene family, and reads without a unique V-gene family were excluded. To address suspected cross-contamination and a sequencing artifact, a later analysis removed roughly 580 highly shared, low-generation-probability nucleotide sequences. For each public chain, a later analysis derived a clonal expansion index from normalized ranks of inferred template counts within each repertoire. A later analysis computed generation probabilities with a VDJ recombination model fitted to out-of-frame rearrangements, and checked the results against IGoR. In a later analysis, hypergeometric tests were used to score TCR-TCR, TCR-HLA and TCR-CMV co-occurrence, with a repertoire-size bias correction applied to TCR pairs. In a later analysis, false discovery rates were estimated by permuting HLA or CMV assignments 20 times. In a later analysis, co-occurring TCRs were grouped with DBSCAN, and TCRdist sequence similarity was added when clustering was performed within HLA-allele-positive subsets. Repertoires with fewer than 30,000 or more than 120,000 public chains were left out of co-occurrence clustering, as were a handful of repertoires with anomalous nucleotide sharing. The clones in this table, taken by TCRdb from immuneACCESS, are in-frame only. Not every clone is retained; where verified, under half of the shortfall comes from an unresolved V gene, and the cause of the rest is unknown. The DNA was the basis for D and trimming; V, J and clone size are from that table. In all, the sample holds just under 95,000 clones, and 70% to 90% of those were seen once. Jointly, the top ten make up approximately 5.6% of the sample.

Notes on this clone: The target of this receptor is not known. The record has no base qualities; no much larger clone is one base away.

Compared with germline, V lacks 4 bases and J lacks 2 bases; bases without a gene match: 3. The germline V gene provides CDR1 SGHTA and CDR2 FQGTGA. The CDR3 contains 16 residues, cysteine and phenylalanine counted. Only the CDR3 part of the read is kept: 48 bases, read in frame from the first base. The cohort comprised 666 healthy bone marrow donors. At the time of sampling, every cohort member was nominally healthy, though immune exposures that went unrecorded were likely present. The donor tested CMV seropositive, placing the donor among the 250 to 300 seropositive members of the cohort. Each donor provided a peripheral blood sample, and peripheral blood mononuclear cells were used for TCR beta sequencing. The Qiagen DNeasy Blood Extraction Kit was used to extract genomic DNA from the blood cell samples.

The clonotype comes from a woman aged 18 to 35 in good health and CMV-seropositive. Sequenced material: PBMCs. The chain was built from TRBV7-3 and TRBJ2-3, and 13 junction bases match TRBD2. The nucleotide sequence reads TGTGCCAGCAGCTCCGGACTAGCGGGGGCCACAGATACGCAGTATTTT. Its protein is CASSSGLAGATDTQYF.